The text below deals with one TCR beta chain. Its antigen remains unidentified. The record originates from a study of OX40 agonist ivuxolimab in advanced cancers. Turning to the study itself: Patients got intravenous ivuxolimab at 0.01 to 10 mg/kg every 2 weeks. Earlier treatment with anti-PD-1, anti-PD-L1 or anti-CTLA-4 was permitted, and under 50% had received some.

Overall study results and limits: Dose levels from 0.1 to 3.0 mg/kg saw CD4+ and CD8+ blood T cells expand clonally by week 6.

Data came from immunoSEQ multiplex PCR; TCRdb stores just in-frame clones and leaves some out. This sample has fewer than 65,000 clones, with just under 90% found just once. Systemic immunosuppression or a history of autoimmune disease excluded patients. The CDR3 loop spans 15 amino acids. Per the germline V gene, CDR1 is SGHTA and CDR2 is FQGNSA. V was clipped by 0 bases and J by 6 bases, with 12 bases between them. The receptor comes from an adult with an advanced solid tumor such as melanoma, head and neck, liver or kidney cancer. The chain has TRBV7-2 and TRBJ2-1; possible D gene TRBD2, 5 bases. The input for sequencing was CD4+ or CD8+ T cells sorted from blood, taken in a trial of the OX40 agonist ivuxolimab. This chain's CDR3 is CASSLASLAINEQFF. The CDR3 DNA sequence: TGTGCCAGCAGCTTAGCTTCCCTAGCCATCAATGAGCAGTTCTTC.